This TCR beta chain was sequenced for a study of cytomegalovirus exposure and HLA in healthy donors. Profiled with immunoSEQ multiplex PCR; TCRdb holds only in-frame clones, not every one. The sample carries about 130,000 clones, roughly 91% recorded once. Notes on the study in general: Whilst most TCR sequences proved rare, a subset of public TCRs occurred across many donors. Subsequent analysis showed first-cohort TCR clusters tending to co-occur in 120 validation repertoires.

The CDR3 consists of 15 residues. V lost 6 bases and J lost 0, with 12 bases in between. Germline values: CDR1 MNHEY, CDR2 SVGAGI. About this clone: Its specificity is unknown.

What was sequenced was PBMCs. The gene calls are TRBV6-5 and TRBJ1-3, with D possibly being TRBD1 (5 bases). The sequence derives from a man aged 25-45 years in good health and CMV-seronegative. DNA of the CDR3: TGTGCCAGCAGCCTTTCAGGGATCTCTGGAAACACCATATATTTT. Its protein is CASSLSGISGNTIYF.